This T cell receptor (beta chain) comes out of a study of OX40 agonist ivuxolimab in advanced cancers. General study results and limits: The work left the antigen specificity of expanded peripheral T cells undetermined.

Details on this clone: Its antigen is currently unknown.

CDR1 LNHDA and CDR2 SQIVND come from the germline V gene (reference sequence). The CDR3 runs to 16 residues. After removal of 3 bases from V and 2 bases from J, the junction contained 8 bases not matched to a gene. Assay used: immunoSEQ multiplex PCR; TCRdb lists only in-frame clones, some missing. This repertoire shows tens of thousands of clones, approximately 80% found once; its top ten account for under 9%. The chain recombines TRBV19 with TRBJ2-3, with 7 bases lining up with TRBD1. The sequence derives from an adult with an advanced solid tumor such as melanoma, head and neck, liver or kidney cancer. Sample: CD4+ or CD8+ T cells sorted from blood, taken in a trial of the OX40 agonist ivuxolimab. The CDR3 sequence: CASSIGYRGLTDTQYF. Here the CDR3 DNA reads TGTGCCAGTAGTATTGGGTACAGGGGCCTCACAGATACGCAGTATTTT.